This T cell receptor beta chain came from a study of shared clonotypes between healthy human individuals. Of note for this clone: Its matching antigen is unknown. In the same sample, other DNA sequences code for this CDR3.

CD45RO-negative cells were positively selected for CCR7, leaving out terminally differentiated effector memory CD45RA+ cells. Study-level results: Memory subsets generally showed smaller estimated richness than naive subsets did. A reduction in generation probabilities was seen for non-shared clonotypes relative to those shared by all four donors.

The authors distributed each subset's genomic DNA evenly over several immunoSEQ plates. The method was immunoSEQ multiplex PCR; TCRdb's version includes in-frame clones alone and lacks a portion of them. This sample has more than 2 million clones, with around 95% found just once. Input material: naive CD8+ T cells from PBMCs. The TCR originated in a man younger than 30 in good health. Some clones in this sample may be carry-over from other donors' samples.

The CDR3 region is CAWGGHSYEQYF. DNA for the CDR3: TGTGCCTGGGGGGGACACTCCTACGAGCAGTACTTC. V usage is TRBV30 and J usage is TRBJ2-7; D possibly corresponds to TRBD1 (6 bases). CDR1 GTSNPN and CDR2 SVGIG come from the germline V gene (reference sequence). V lost 5 bases and J 0 bases, leaving 8 bases between the germline ends. This CDR3 is 12 amino acids long.